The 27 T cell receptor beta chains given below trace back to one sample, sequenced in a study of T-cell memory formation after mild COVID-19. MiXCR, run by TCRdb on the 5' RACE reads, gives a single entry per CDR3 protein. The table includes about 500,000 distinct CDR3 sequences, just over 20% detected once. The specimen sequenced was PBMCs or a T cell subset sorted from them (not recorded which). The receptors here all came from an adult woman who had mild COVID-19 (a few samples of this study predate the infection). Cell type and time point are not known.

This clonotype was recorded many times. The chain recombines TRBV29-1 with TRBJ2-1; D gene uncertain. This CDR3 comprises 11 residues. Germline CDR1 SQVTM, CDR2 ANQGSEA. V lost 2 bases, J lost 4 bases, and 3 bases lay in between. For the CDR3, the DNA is TGCAGCGTTGAACGTTACAATGAGCAGTTCTTC. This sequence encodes CSVERYNEQFF.

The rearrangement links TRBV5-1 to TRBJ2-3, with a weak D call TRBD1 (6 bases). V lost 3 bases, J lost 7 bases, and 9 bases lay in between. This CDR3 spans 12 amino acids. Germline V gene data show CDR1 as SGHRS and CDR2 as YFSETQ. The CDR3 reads CASSSGQNTQYF. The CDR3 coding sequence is TGCGCCAGCAGCTCCGGACAGAATACGCAGTATTTT.

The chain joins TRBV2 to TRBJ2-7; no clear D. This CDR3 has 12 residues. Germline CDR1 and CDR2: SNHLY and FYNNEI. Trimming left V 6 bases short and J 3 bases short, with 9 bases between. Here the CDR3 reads CASRLTDYEQYF. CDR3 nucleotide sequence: TGTGCCAGCAGGCTTACAGACTACGAGCAGTACTTC. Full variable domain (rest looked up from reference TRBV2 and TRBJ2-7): EPEVTQTPSHQVTQMGQEVILRCVPISNHLYFYWYRQILGQKVEFLVSFYNNEISEKSEIFDDQFSVERPDGSNFTLKIRSTKLEDSAMYFCASRLTDYEQYFGPGTRLTVT.

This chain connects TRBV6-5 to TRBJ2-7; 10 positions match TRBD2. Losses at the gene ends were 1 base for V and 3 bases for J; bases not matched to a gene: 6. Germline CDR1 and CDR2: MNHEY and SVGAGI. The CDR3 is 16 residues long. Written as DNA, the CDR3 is TGTGCCAGCAGTTACTGGTGGACTAGCGGTGTCTACGAGCAGTACTTC. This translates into CASSYWWTSGVYEQYF.

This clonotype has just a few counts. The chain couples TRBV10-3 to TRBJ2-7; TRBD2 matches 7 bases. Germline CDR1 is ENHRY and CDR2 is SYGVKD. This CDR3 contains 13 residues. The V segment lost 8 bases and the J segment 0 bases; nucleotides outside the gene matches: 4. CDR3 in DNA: TGTGCCATCGGGGGACTACTCTCCTACGAGCAGTACTTC. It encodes CAIGGLLSYEQYF.

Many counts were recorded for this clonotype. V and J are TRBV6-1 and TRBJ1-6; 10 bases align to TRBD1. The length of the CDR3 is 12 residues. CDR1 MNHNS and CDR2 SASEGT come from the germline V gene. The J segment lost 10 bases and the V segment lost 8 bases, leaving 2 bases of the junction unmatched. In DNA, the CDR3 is TGTGCCAGCGGGACAGGGGAGTCACCCCTCCACTTT. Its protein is CASGTGESPLHF.

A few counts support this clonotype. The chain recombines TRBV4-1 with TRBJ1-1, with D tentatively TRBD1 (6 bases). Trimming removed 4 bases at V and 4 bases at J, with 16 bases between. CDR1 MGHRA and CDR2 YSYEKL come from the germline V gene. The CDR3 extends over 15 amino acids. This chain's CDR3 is CASSPTGTRGTEAFF. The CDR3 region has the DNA TGCGCCAGCAGCCCAACAGGGACTCGAGGCACTGAAGCTTTCTTT.

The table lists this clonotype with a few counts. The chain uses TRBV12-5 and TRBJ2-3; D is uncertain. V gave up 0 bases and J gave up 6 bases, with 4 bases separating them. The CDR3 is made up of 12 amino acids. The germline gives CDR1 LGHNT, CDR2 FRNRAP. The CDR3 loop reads CASGLVQDTQYF. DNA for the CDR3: TGTGCTAGTGGTTTGGTTCAGGATACGCAGTATTTT.

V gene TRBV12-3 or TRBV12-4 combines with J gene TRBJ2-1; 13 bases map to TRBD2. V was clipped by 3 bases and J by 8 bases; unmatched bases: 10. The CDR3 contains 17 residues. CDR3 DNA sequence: TGTGCCAGCAGTTTTGGCCGGACTAGCGGGAGTAGCTATGAGCAGTTCTTC. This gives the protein CASSFGRTSGSSYEQFF.

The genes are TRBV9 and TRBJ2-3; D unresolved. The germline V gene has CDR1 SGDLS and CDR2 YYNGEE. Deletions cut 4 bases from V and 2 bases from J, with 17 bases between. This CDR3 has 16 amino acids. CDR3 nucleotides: TGTGCCAGCAGCCTGCTTAAACGATTTTCCACAGATACGCAGTATTTT. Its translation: CASSLLKRFSTDTQYF.

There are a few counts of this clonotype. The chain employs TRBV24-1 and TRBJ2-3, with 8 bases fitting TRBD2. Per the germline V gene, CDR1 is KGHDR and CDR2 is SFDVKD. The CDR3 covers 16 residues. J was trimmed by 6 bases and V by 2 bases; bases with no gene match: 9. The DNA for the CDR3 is TGTGCCACCAGTGATTGGGTAGCGGGATTAAGGGATACGCAGTATTTT. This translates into CATSDWVAGLRDTQYF.

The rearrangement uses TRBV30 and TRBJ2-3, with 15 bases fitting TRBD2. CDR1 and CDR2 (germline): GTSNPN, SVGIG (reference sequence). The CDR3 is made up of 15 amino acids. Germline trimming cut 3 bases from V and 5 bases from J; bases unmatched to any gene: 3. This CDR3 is CAWSLGLAGGDTQYF. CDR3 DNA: TGTGCCTGGAGCTTGGGACTAGCGGGGGGAGATACGCAGTATTTT.

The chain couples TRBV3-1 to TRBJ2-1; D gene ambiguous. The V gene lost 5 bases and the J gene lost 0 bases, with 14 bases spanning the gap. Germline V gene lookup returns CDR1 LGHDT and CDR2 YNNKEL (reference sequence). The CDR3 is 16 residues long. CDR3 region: CASSTMRPSSYNEQFF. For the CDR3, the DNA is TGTGCCAGCAGCACCATGAGGCCGAGCTCCTACAATGAGCAGTTCTTC.

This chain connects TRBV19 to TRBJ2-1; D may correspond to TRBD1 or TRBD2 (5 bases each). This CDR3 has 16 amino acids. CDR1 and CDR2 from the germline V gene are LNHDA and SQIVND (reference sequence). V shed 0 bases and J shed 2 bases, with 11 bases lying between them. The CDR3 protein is CASSIDERTPYNEQFF. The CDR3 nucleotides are TGTGCCAGTAGTATAGATGAGCGGACACCCTACAATGAGCAGTTCTTC.

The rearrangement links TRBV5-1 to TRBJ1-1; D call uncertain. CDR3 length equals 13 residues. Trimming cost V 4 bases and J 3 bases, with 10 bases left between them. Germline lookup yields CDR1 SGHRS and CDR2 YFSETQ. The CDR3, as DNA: TGCGCCAGCAGCAGTAGAGTAGACACTGAAGCTTTCTTT. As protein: CASSSRVDTEAFF. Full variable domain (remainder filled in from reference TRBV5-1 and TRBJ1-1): KAGVTQTPRYLIKTRGQQVTLSCSPISGHRSVSWYQQTPGQGLQFLFEYFSETQRNKGNFPGRFSGRQFSNSRSEMNVSTLELGDSALYLCASSSRVDTEAFFGQGTRLTVV.

CDR3 sequence (DNA): TGTGCCAGCAGCCAAGATTTCCGGGAGACCCAGTACTTC. It codes for CASSQDFRETQYF. The rearrangement joins TRBV14 to TRBJ2-5; D is unresolved. This CDR3 is built from 13 residues. V lost 0 bases, J lost 5 bases, and 7 bases lay in between. The germline V gene has CDR1 SGHDN and CDR2 FVKESK.

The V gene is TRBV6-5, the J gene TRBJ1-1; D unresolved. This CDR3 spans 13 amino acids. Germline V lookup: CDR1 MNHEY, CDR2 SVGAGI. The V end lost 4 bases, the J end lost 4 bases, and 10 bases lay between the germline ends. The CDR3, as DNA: TGTGCCAGCAGTTTGATGGGGATCACTGAAGCTTTCTTT. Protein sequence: CASSLMGITEAFF.

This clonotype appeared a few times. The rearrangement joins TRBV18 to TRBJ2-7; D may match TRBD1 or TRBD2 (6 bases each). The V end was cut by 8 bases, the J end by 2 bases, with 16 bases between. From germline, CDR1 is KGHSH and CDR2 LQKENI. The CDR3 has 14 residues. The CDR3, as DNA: TGTGCCAGCACCGGGGGCTTCGGTCCCTACGAGCAGTACTTC. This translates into CASTGGFGPYEQYF.

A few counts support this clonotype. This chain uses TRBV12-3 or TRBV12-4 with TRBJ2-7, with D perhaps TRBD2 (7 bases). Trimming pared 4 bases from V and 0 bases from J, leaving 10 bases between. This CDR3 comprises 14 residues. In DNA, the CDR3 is TGTGCCAGCAGTTGGCGGGGGCCCTCCTACGAGCAGTACTTC. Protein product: CASSWRGPSYEQYF.

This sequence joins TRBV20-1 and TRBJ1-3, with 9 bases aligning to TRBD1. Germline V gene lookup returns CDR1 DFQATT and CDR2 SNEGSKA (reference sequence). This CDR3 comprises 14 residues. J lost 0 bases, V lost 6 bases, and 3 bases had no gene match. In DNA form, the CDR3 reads TGCAGTGCCGGACAGGGGTTCTCTGGAAACACCATATATTTT. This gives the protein CSAGQGFSGNTIYF.

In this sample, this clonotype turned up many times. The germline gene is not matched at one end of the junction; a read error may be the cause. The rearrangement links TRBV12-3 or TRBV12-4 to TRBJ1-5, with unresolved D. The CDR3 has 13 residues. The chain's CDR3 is CASSLAGNQPQHF. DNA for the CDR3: TGTGCCAGCAGCTTAGCCGGGAATCAGCCCCAGCATTTT.

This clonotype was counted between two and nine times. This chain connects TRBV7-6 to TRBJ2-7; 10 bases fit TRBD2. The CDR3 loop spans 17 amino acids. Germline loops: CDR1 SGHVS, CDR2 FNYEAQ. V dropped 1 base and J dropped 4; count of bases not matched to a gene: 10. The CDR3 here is CASSLGDETSGRYEQYF. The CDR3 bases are TGTGCCAGCAGCTTAGGGGACGAGACTAGCGGGCGGTACGAGCAGTACTTC. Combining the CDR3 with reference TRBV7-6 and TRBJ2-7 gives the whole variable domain GAGVSQSPRYKVTKRGQDVALRCDPISGHVSLYWYRQALGQGPEFLTYFNYEAQQDKSGLPNDRFSAERPEGSISTLTIQRTEQRDSAMYRCASSLGDETSGRYEQYFGPGTRLTVT.

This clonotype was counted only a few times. The chain's CDR3 is CASSYSRLAGSGNNEQFF. CDR3 nucleotides: TGTGCCAGCAGTTACTCAAGGCTAGCGGGATCAGGGAACAATGAGCAGTTCTTC. The rearrangement links TRBV6-5 to TRBJ2-1; TRBD2 matches at 9 bases. This CDR3 comprises 18 residues. Per germline, CDR1 MNHEY and CDR2 SVGAGI. V lost 0 bases, J lost 5 bases, and 11 bases stayed unmatched.

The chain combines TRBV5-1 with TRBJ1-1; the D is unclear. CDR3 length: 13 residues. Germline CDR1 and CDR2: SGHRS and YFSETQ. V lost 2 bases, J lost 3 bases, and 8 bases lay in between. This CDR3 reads CASSFQRYTEAFF. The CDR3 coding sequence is TGCGCCAGCAGCTTCCAGAGGTACACTGAAGCTTTCTTT. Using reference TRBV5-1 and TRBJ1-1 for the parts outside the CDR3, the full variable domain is KAGVTQTPRYLIKTRGQQVTLSCSPISGHRSVSWYQQTPGQGLQFLFEYFSETQRNKGNFPGRFSGRQFSNSRSEMNVSTLELGDSALYLCASSFQRYTEAFFGQGTRLTVV.

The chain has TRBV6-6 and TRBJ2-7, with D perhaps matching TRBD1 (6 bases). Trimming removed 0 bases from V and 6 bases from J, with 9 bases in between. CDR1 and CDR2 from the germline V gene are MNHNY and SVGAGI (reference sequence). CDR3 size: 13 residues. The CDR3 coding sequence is TGTGCCAGCAGTTACTCGGGACAAGTCGAGCAGTACTTC. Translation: CASSYSGQVEQYF.

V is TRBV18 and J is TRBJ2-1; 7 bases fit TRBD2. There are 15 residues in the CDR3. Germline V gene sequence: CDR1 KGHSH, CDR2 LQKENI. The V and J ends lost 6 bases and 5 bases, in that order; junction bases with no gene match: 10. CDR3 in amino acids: CASSVLTSIDNEQFF. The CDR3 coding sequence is TGTGCCAGCTCGGTCTTGACTAGCATCGACAATGAGCAGTTCTTC.

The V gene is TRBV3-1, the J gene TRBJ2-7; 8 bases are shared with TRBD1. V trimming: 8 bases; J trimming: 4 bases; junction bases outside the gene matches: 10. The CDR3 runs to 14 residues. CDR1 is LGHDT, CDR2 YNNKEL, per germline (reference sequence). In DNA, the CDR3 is TGTGCCAGCGCTGAAACAGGGGGAGAATACGAGCAGTACTTC. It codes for CASAETGGEYEQYF.